This T cell receptor beta chain was identified during a study of blood T cell repertoires in COVID-19. Turning to the study itself: The samples span acute and convalescent COVID-19 from the United States, Italy and Spain. The analysed material was cDNA or gDNA that came from T cells, B-cell-depleted T cells, or PBMCs.

This clone was found a few times. Authors' processing steps: Amplification of reference gene primers was used by the study to estimate nucleated cell counts. Here immunoSEQ multiplex PCR was the method, and the copy in TCRdb shows in-frame clones only, minus some. V and J calls and clone size come straight from that table; D and trimming were deduced from the DNA. The table has roughly 190,000 clones, around nine tenths seen once; the top ten hold under 5%. CDR1 LGHDT and CDR2 YNNKEL come from the germline V gene (reference sequence). This CDR3 spans 16 amino acids. J lost 3 bases, V lost 0 bases, and 2 bases had no gene match.

Material: peripheral blood. The chain carries TRBV3-1 (or the pseudogene TRBV3-2) and TRBJ2-2; 9 bases are shared with TRBD1. The clonotype originates from a human donor in a cohort sampled during active COVID-19. In DNA, the CDR3 is TGTGCCAGCAGCCAAGAACAGGGGGCCTACACCGGGGAGCTGTTTTTT. Translating gives CASSQEQGAYTGELFF.